Listed here are 14 T cell receptor beta chains from one sample, sequenced in a study of blood T cell repertoires in COVID-19. Clones were sequenced by immunoSEQ multiplex PCR, and TCRdb holds only the in-frame ones, with some missing. The sample consists of about 190,000 clones, approximately 90% of them appearing once. Sequencing was done on a sample of peripheral blood. The receptors shown here come from a man aged 40-49 years with active or convalescent COVID-19.

This chain connects TRBV19 to TRBJ2-3; weak D call: TRBD2 (5 bases). Germline lookup yields CDR1 LNHDA and CDR2 SQIVND (reference sequence). CDR3 length equals 11 residues. Trimming cost V 8 bases and J 6 bases, with 9 bases left between them. The CDR3 DNA reads TGTGCCAGTGGACTTATGGATACGCAGTATTTT. This codes for CASGLMDTQYF.

This clone occurred once. This chain links TRBV9 with TRBJ2-5, with TRBD2 as a possible D gene (6 bases). V lost 4 bases and J 5 bases, leaving 18 bases between the germline ends. Germline V lookup: CDR1 SGDLS, CDR2 YYNGEE. The CDR3 spans 15 residues. The CDR3 sequence: CASSPSGRERETQYF. The CDR3 DNA reads as TGTGCCAGCAGCCCAAGTGGGCGGGAACGTGAGACCCAGTACTTC.

The chain recombines TRBV12-3 or TRBV12-4 with TRBJ1-2, with D unclear. V lost 5 bases to trimming and J lost 2 bases, with 9 bases between them. The CDR3 length is 13 residues. The CDR3 DNA reads as TGTGCCAGCAGTCTGACACCGAACTATGGCTACACCTTC. This translates into CASSLTPNYGYTF.

The CDR3 coding sequence is TGTGCCAGTAGTACCTCACTGGGCTCAGCCGAGCAGTACTTC. It encodes CASSTSLGSAEQYF. The gene calls are TRBV19 and TRBJ2-7, with D unresolved. The CDR3 extends over 14 amino acids. V dropped 4 bases and J dropped 6 bases, with 16 bases sitting between them. In germline, CDR1 is LNHDA, CDR2 SQIVND (reference sequence).

The chain uses TRBV5-5 and TRBJ2-7, with a tentative D call TRBD1 (6 bases). Germline V CDR1 and CDR2: SGHKS, YYEKEE (reference sequence). Trimming cost V 4 bases and J 7 bases, with 12 bases left between them. The CDR3 is 12 residues long. The CDR3 sequence is CASSQITGEQYF. Written as DNA, the CDR3 is TGTGCCAGCAGCCAGATCACAGGGGAGCAGTACTTC.

This chain connects TRBV3-1 (or the pseudogene TRBV3-2) to TRBJ2-7, with TRBD1 as a possible D gene (5 bases). The V gene lost 4 bases and the J gene lost 4 bases, with 8 bases spanning the gap. CDR3 size: 12 residues. Germline CDR1 LGHDT, CDR2 YNNKEL (reference sequence). CDR3 sequence (DNA): TGTGCCAGCAGCCCTGCAGGGTACGAGCAGTACTTC. It is translated as CASSPAGYEQYF.

V and J are TRBV6-4 and TRBJ1-1; possible D gene TRBD1, 5 bases. Germline CDR1 is MRHNA and CDR2 is SNTAGT. The length of the CDR3 is 14 residues. Between the trimmed V and J ends, which lost 6 bases and 5 bases, there was a span of 16 bases. CDR3 in DNA: TGTGCCAGCAGACCCGGGACGGGGGGGACTGAAGCTTTCTTT. This codes for CASRPGTGGTEAFF.

The rearrangement uses TRBV5-5 and TRBJ2-2; possibly TRBD1 for D (6 bases). The CDR3 is 14 residues long. Germline CDR1 and CDR2: SGHKS and YYEKEE (reference sequence). The V gene lost 5 bases and the J gene lost 1 base, with 9 bases spanning the gap. The DNA of the CDR3 is TGTGCCAGCAGTTCACAGGGGAACACCGGGGAGCTGTTTTTT. Protein sequence: CASSSQGNTGELFF.

The V and J genes are TRBV5-1 and TRBJ2-7; D possibly corresponds to TRBD1 (5 bases). V dropped 5 bases and J dropped 3 bases, with 9 bases sitting between them. The CDR3 totals 12 residues. Germline CDR1 reads SGHRS; CDR2 reads YFSETQ. The CDR3 region is CASRSGIYEQYF. The CDR3 bases are TGCGCCAGCAGGTCAGGGATCTACGAGCAGTACTTC.

The gene calls are TRBV18 and TRBJ1-4; the D is unclear. Trimming pared 2 bases from V and 0 bases from J, leaving 10 bases between. The CDR3 covers 16 residues. Germline-derived CDR1 and CDR2 are KGHSH and LQKENI. The CDR3 DNA sequence: TGTGCCAGCTCACCAGAGACCGGAGCAACTAATGAAAAACTGTTTTTT. The encoded protein is CASSPETGATNEKLFF.

This chain uses TRBV20-1 with TRBJ1-3; no reliable D call. The CDR3 extends over 11 amino acids. Germline lookup yields CDR1 DFQATT and CDR2 SNEGSKA (reference sequence). The CDR3: CGGSSGNTIYF. CDR3 bases: TGCGGAGGGAGCTCTGGAAACACCATATATTTT.

The chain carries TRBV20-1 and TRBJ1-3; 7 positions agree with TRBD1. This CDR3 region has 11 residues. Losses at the gene ends were 5 bases for V and 7 bases for J; bases not matched to a gene: 2. Germline V lookup: CDR1 DFQATT, CDR2 SNEGSKA (reference sequence). For the CDR3, the DNA is TGCAGTGCTCTACAGGGGAACACCATATATTTT. Its protein product is CSALQGNTIYF.

CDR3: CASSLPTQVPSNQPQHF. In DNA form, the CDR3 reads TGTGCCAGCAGCTTACCGACACAGGTTCCGAGCAATCAGCCCCAGCATTTT. The chain carries TRBV5-8 and TRBJ1-5; D might be TRBD1 (5 bases). The CDR3 is 17 residues long. Germline-derived CDR1 and CDR2 are SGHTS and YDEGEE. Trimming pared 2 bases from V and 1 base from J, leaving 16 bases between.

This clone was seen a handful of times. The chain uses TRBV2 and TRBJ2-7; 11 nucleotides match TRBD1. CDR1 SNHLY and CDR2 FYNNEI come from the germline V gene. The CDR3 consists of 13 residues. The J segment lost 7 bases and the V segment lost 6 bases, leaving 5 bases of the junction unmatched. The CDR3 is CASSGTGGGEQYF. The CDR3 DNA reads as TGTGCCAGCAGCGGGACAGGGGGAGGAGAGCAGTACTTC.